Below, 9 T cell receptor beta chains from the same sample are listed, as sequenced in a study of blood T cell repertoires in COVID-19. Sequencing was performed with immunoSEQ multiplex PCR; in TCRdb, only in-frame clones are kept and a portion is missing. The data show more than 75,000 clones, more than 70% seen once. Sample: peripheral blood. The source is a man in his forties or fifties with acute or convalescent COVID-19.

The chain has TRBV2 and TRBJ1-4; maybe TRBD1 (5 bases). This CDR3 spans 15 amino acids. V lost 8 bases, J lost 3 bases, and 16 bases lay in between. Germline CDR1 is SNHLY and CDR2 is FYNNEI. The CDR3 spells CASSKVQGANEKLFF. The CDR3 nucleotides are TGTGCCAGCTCGAAGGTTCAAGGGGCTAATGAAAAACTGTTTTTT.

The chain has TRBV6-5 and TRBJ2-7; 15 bases are a match to TRBD2. Trimming took 5 bases from V and 4 from J; bases not matched to a gene: 3. Looked up from germline, CDR1 is MNHEY and CDR2 is SVGAGI. This CDR3 is built from 15 residues. As DNA, the CDR3 is TGTGCCAGCAGTCCCGGGACTAGCGGGAGGTACGAGCAGTACTTC. It yields the protein CASSPGTSGRYEQYF.

The rearrangement links TRBV27 to TRBJ1-2; 7 positions match TRBD1. Per germline, CDR1 MNHEY and CDR2 SMNVEV (reference sequence). The CDR3 contains 14 residues. The V segment lost 3 bases and the J segment 6 bases; nucleotides outside the gene matches: 7. The CDR3 sequence is CASSFNRGMDGYTF. CDR3 in DNA: TGTGCCAGCAGTTTCAACAGGGGAATGGATGGCTACACCTTC.

The chain carries TRBV30 and TRBJ1-6; 7 nucleotides line up with TRBD1. The germline gives CDR1 GTSNPN, CDR2 SVGIG (reference sequence). CDR3 length: 14 amino acids. V gave up 0 bases and J gave up 9 bases; unmatched junction bases: 5. The CDR3 coding sequence is TGTGCCTGGAGTGTCTCAGGGGGGAGTTCACCCCTCCACTTT. The encoded protein is CAWSVSGGSSPLHF.

The chain links TRBV27 to TRBJ1-1, with D unresolved. Per the germline V gene, CDR1 is MNHEY and CDR2 is SMNVEV (reference sequence). V lost 3 bases, J lost 3 bases, and 11 bases lay in between. This CDR3 is 14 amino acids long. The CDR3 reads CASSLYARDTEAFF. The CDR3 DNA follows: TGTGCCAGCAGTTTGTATGCGAGGGACACTGAAGCTTTCTTT.

The V and J genes are TRBV7-9 and TRBJ2-3; the D is unclear. The V and J ends lost 3 bases and 3 bases respectively, with 10 bases between them. In germline, CDR1 is SEHNR, CDR2 FQNEAQ (reference sequence). The CDR3 is 14 amino acids. CDR3 protein: CASSFHRVTDTQYF. The CDR3 region has the DNA TGTGCCAGCAGCTTCCACCGGGTTACAGATACGCAGTATTTT.

The rearrangement uses TRBV29-1 and TRBJ2-3, with D perhaps matching TRBD1 (6 bases). The germline CDR1 and CDR2 sequences are SQVTM and ANQGSEA. Trimming shortened V by 7 bases and J by 2 bases, and 13 bases separated the two germline ends. The CDR3 contains 13 residues. The CDR3 region is CSARDTYTDTQYF. The CDR3 DNA reads as TGCAGCGCCCGGGACACATACACAGATACGCAGTATTTT.

This chain connects TRBV7-9 to TRBJ2-1; possible D gene TRBD2, 7 bases. Trimming removed 4 bases at V and 2 bases at J, with 24 bases between. Germline-derived CDR1 and CDR2 are SEHNR and FQNEAQ (reference sequence). This CDR3 contains 19 residues. In nucleotides, the CDR3 is TGTGCCAGCAGCTGGGGTGGCAGCGGGACACTCCGGGCCTACAATGAGCAGTTCTTC. Protein sequence: CASSWGGSGTLRAYNEQFF.

The chain links TRBV5-6 to TRBJ1-2; 8 bases map to TRBD1. Trimming removed 4 bases from V and 3 bases from J; junction bases left unmatched: 8. This CDR3 contains 15 residues. Germline loops: CDR1 SGHDT, CDR2 YYEEEE. The CDR3 DNA follows: TGTGCCAGCAGCCAGGGACAGGCGGACTACTATGGCTACACCTTC. Translated: CASSQGQADYYGYTF.